The 14 T cell receptor beta chains below come from one sample, sequenced in a study of blood T cell repertoires in COVID-19. Sequencing was performed with immunoSEQ multiplex PCR; in TCRdb, only in-frame clones are kept and a portion is missing. The data show roughly 100,000 clones, roughly nine tenths seen once. The sequenced sample consisted of peripheral blood. These receptors all come from a woman aged 55-70 years with acute or convalescent COVID-19.

The chain uses TRBV19 and TRBJ1-2; TRBD1 is a possible D gene (5 bases). V lost 6 bases and J 6 bases, leaving 23 bases between the germline ends. This CDR3 has 16 amino acids. The germline V gene has CDR1 LNHDA and CDR2 SQIVND (reference sequence). This chain's CDR3 is CASRPGGARRTHGYTF. CDR3 coding DNA: TGTGCCAGTAGACCCGGGGGAGCTCGGCGAACCCATGGCTACACCTTC.

The V and J genes are TRBV12-5 and TRBJ1-3; D uncertain. Per germline, CDR1 LGHNT and CDR2 FRNRAP. The CDR3 length is 16 residues. Trimming stripped 3 bases from V and 6 bases from J, with 18 bases between. CDR3 in amino acids: CASGFVGEASINTIYF. The CDR3 bases are TGTGCTAGTGGTTTTGTCGGTGAAGCCTCTATAAACACCATATATTTT.

The V gene is TRBV15, the J gene TRBJ2-3; 10 bases fit TRBD1. Germline V gives CDR1 LNHNV, CDR2 YYDKDF (reference sequence). Losses at the gene ends were 1 base for V and 2 bases for J; bases not matched to a gene: 3. The CDR3 is 16 residues long. The CDR3 coding sequence is TGTGCCACCAGCAGAGCCGGGACAGGGGTCACAGATACGCAGTATTTT. Translation: CATSRAGTGVTDTQYF.

The CDR3 loop is CASSLGRARNEKLFF. The CDR3 nucleotides read TGTGCCAGCAGTTTAGGCAGGGCACGAAATGAAAAACTGTTTTTT. The rearrangement uses TRBV28 and TRBJ1-4; D possibly corresponds to TRBD1 (5 bases). Germline lookup yields CDR1 MDHEN and CDR2 SYDVKM. CDR3 length equals 15 residues. V shed 2 bases and J shed 5 bases, with 12 bases lying between them.

V usage is TRBV6-2 or TRBV6-3 and J usage is TRBJ2-6; 7 bases line up with TRBD2. The CDR3 extends over 15 amino acids. Germline-derived CDR1 and CDR2 are MNHEY and SVGEGT. J lost 7 bases, V lost 6 bases, and 9 bases had no gene match. In DNA form, the CDR3 reads TGTGCCAGCAGCCCAGGACTAGTCGGTGCCAACGTCCTGACTTTC. Amino acid sequence: CASSPGLVGANVLTF.

The chain couples TRBV19 to TRBJ1-5, with 7 nucleotides matching TRBD1. CDR3 length: 13 amino acids. Germline trimming cut 7 bases from V and 6 bases from J; bases unmatched to any gene: 6. The germline V gene encodes CDR1 LNHDA and CDR2 SQIVND (reference sequence). Here the CDR3 DNA reads TGTGCCAGTACCGATGACAGGGCTCAGCCCCAGCATTTT. This sequence encodes CASTDDRAQPQHF.

CDR3 sequence (DNA): TGTGCCAGCAGCCAAGCGGGTGGGGAGACCCAGTACTTC. It codes for CASSQAGGETQYF. This chain connects TRBV3-1 (or the pseudogene TRBV3-2) to TRBJ2-5; no clear D gene. Trimming left V 1 base short and J 5 bases short, with 8 bases between. The CDR3 spans 13 residues. Germline V gene sequence: CDR1 LGHDT, CDR2 YNNKEL (reference sequence).

The table lists this clone with a few counts. This rearrangement joins TRBV7-2 to TRBJ2-3; maybe TRBD2 (5 bases). The CDR3 consists of 14 residues. CDR1 is SGHTA, CDR2 FQGNSA, per germline. With 5 bases removed from V and 7 bases from J, the gap between germline ends came to 16 bases. This chain's CDR3 is CASSPRLASYTQYF. The CDR3 DNA follows: TGTGCCAGCAGCCCCAGGCTAGCATCCTATACGCAGTATTTT.

V gene TRBV28 combines with J gene TRBJ2-7, with D tentatively TRBD2 (7 bases). V was cut by 6 bases and J by 3 bases, with 15 bases left in between. The CDR3 extends over 14 amino acids. Germline loops: CDR1 MDHEN, CDR2 SYDVKM. CDR3 bases: TGTGCCAGCAGCCGGGGGGACATTGACTACGAGCAGTACTTC. It specifies CASSRGDIDYEQYF.

The sample holds one count of this clone. The chain is built from TRBV27 and TRBJ2-2, with D uncertain. The CDR3 runs to 13 residues. V was clipped by 5 bases and J by 1 base, with 5 bases between them. The germline gives CDR1 MNHEY, CDR2 SMNVEV (reference sequence). The CDR3 is CASSLRNTGELFF. The DNA of the CDR3 is TGTGCCAGCAGTCTTAGGAACACCGGGGAGCTGTTTTTT.

This clone was detected a few times. The rearrangement uses TRBV7-9 and TRBJ1-3, with no clear D. CDR3 length: 11 residues. The V end lost 5 bases, the J end lost 8 bases, and 7 bases lay between the germline ends. Germline V gives CDR1 SEHNR, CDR2 FQNEAQ (reference sequence). CDR3 protein: CASSPSDTIYF. In DNA form, the CDR3 reads TGTGCCAGCAGCCCTAGTGACACCATATATTTT.

The rearrangement links TRBV7-9 to TRBJ1-3; a weak D match, TRBD1 (6 bases). The V gene lost 4 bases and the J gene lost 0 bases, with 7 bases spanning the gap. The CDR3 extends over 14 amino acids. Germline V gene lookup returns CDR1 SEHNR and CDR2 FQNEAQ (reference sequence). The CDR3 here is CASSWTVSGNTIYF. For the CDR3, the DNA is TGTGCCAGCAGCTGGACAGTCTCTGGAAACACCATATATTTT. The whole variable domain, remainder taken from reference TRBV7-9 and TRBJ1-3, is DTGVSQNPRHKITKRGQNVTFRCDPISEHNRLYWYRQTLGQGPEFLTYFQNEAQLEKSRLLSDRFSAERPKGSFSTLEIQRTEQGDSAMYLCASSWTVSGNTIYFGEGSWLTVV.

The gene calls are TRBV27 and TRBJ1-5, with 8 positions matching TRBD1. This CDR3 is built from 15 residues. Trimming cost V 4 bases and J 2 bases; bases outside gene matches: 4. Germline assignment: CDR1 MNHEY and CDR2 SMNVEV (reference sequence). In DNA form, the CDR3 reads TGTGCCAGCAGTTCCAGGGGGCTAGGCAATCAGCCCCAGCATTTT. The encoded protein is CASSSRGLGNQPQHF.

J is TRBJ1-1 and V is TRBV6-1; perhaps TRBD1 as D (6 bases). Germline V lookup: CDR1 MNHNS, CDR2 SASEGT. The CDR3 runs to 15 residues. Deletions cut 2 bases from V and 3 bases from J, with 13 bases between. CDR3 nucleotides: TGTGCCAGCAGTGAAATGCAGGGGTCGTACACTGAAGCTTTCTTT. Its protein product is CASSEMQGSYTEAFF.